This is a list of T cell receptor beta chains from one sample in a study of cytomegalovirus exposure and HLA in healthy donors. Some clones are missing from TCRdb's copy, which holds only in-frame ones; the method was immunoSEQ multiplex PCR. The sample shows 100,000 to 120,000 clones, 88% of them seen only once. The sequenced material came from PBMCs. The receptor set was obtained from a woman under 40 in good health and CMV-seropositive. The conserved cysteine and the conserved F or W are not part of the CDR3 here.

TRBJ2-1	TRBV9	ASSVAVSGWYNEQF
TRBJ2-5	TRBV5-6	ASSYMTGKETQY
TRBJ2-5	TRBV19	ASSVGQGVLETQY
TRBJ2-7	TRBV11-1	ASSYGTGSPDEQY
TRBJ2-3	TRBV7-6	ASSLGGYSSTDTQY
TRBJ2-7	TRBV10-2	ASSESAAYEQY
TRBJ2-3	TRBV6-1	ASSRGDTQY
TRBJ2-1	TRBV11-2	ASSSRTGGYNEQF
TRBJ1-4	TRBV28	ASSIAGGQGAGRLF
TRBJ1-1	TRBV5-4	ASSLDYATGSAEAF
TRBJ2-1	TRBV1	TSSQETGGPANEQF
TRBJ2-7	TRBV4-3	ASSPLIASYEQY
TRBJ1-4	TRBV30	AWSPGTVATNEKLF
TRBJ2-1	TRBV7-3	ASRGLAASSYNEQF
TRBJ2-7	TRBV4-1	ASSQGDYATAEQY
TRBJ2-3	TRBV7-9	ASSSTDTQY